One and the same sample provided the 2 T cell receptor beta chains below, sequenced in a study of blood T cell repertoires in COVID-19. Clones were sequenced by immunoSEQ multiplex PCR, and TCRdb holds only the in-frame ones, with some missing. The sample has around 180,000 clones; 80% to 90% are singletons. The sample comprised peripheral blood. The origin of the receptors is a woman aged 80 or over with COVID-19, enrolled during active disease.

CDR3 region: CASSYGQGAWETQYF. DNA of the CDR3: TGTGCCAGCAGCTACGGACAGGGAGCTTGGGAGACCCAGTACTTC. The chain uses TRBV7-9 and TRBJ2-5, with 8 bases that match TRBD1. This CDR3 has 15 amino acids. Per the germline V gene, CDR1 is SEHNR and CDR2 is FQNEAQ (reference sequence). The V gene end was trimmed by 4 bases and the J gene end by 5 bases; junction bases not matched to a gene: 9.

The rearrangement joins TRBV7-9 to TRBJ2-1; TRBD2 matches at 12 bases. CDR3 length equals 18 residues. Per the germline V gene, CDR1 is SEHNR and CDR2 is FQNEAQ (reference sequence). V shed 0 bases and J 8 bases; nucleotides not matched to a gene: 11. CDR3 protein: CASSLATLAGGLIDEQFF. The CDR3 DNA reads as TGTGCCAGCAGCTTAGCCACTCTAGCGGGAGGGCTTATAGATGAGCAGTTCTTC.